These T cell receptor beta chains were read from a single sample in a study of post-analysis software for immune sequencing data. TCRdb re-analysed the PCR reads in MiXCR, keeping a single row per CDR3 protein. There are more than 350,000 distinct CDR3 sequences in the sample; roughly 38% occur only once, and about 7.6% lies in the top ten. The sample consisted of blood. These receptors were obtained from a girl aged 2 to 10 with multiple sclerosis. The CDR3 runs from the conserved cysteine through the conserved F or W. Each record gives: V gene, J gene, clone size, D gene, CDR3 DNA, CDR3 protein. A D gene is named only where the DNA matches it firmly. Part of the rows lack a size; the others show once, few, many or a class for expanded clones.

TRBV4-3,TRBJ1-1,.,.,TGCGCCAGCAGCCAAGACCGGGGGGCGGACACTGAAGCTTTCTTT,CASSQDRGADTEAFF
TRBV5-5,TRBJ2-5,.,.,TGTGCCAGCAGCTTGTTAATGGGAGGACCGACCCAGTACTTC,CASSLLMGGPTQYF
TRBV20-1,TRBJ1-2,.,TRBD1,TGCAGTGCCAACTCACCCGGGACAGATAACTATGGCTACACCTTC,CSANSPGTDNYGYTF
TRBV25-1,TRBJ2-3,few,.,TGTGCCAGCAGAACCCGGGGAACCTCAGGGATAGAGGATACGCAGTATTTT,CASRTRGTSGIEDTQYF
TRBV12-3/TRBV12-4,TRBJ1-1,.,.,TGTGCCAGCAGCAGACAGGTTGAAGCTTTCTTT,CASSRQVEAFF
TRBV10-3,TRBJ1-1,.,TRBD1,TGTGCCATCAGGGGACAGCCTCGGGACACTGAAGCTTTCTTT,CAIRGQPRDTEAFF
TRBV2,TRBJ2-1,.,.,TGTGCCAGCAGTGAACAAAACGGGGTAGGAGAGCAGTTCTTC,CASSEQNGVGEQFF
TRBV29-1,TRBJ2-5,.,.,TGCAGCGTTGCTGTGAATGGAGAGACCCAGTACTTC,CSVAVNGETQYF
TRBV10-3,TRBJ1-4,.,.,TGTGCCATCGGCCGAAGGGAGGGTGAAAAACTGTTTTTT,CAIGRREGEKLFF
TRBV3-1,TRBJ1-2,few,TRBD1,TGTGCCAGCAGCCACCCGGGACAGGGGGCGAACTATGGCTACACCTTC,CASSHPGQGANYGYTF
TRBV12-5,TRBJ1-1,.,.,TGTGCTAGGGAGAAAGCCTTGAACACTGAAGCTTTCTTT,CAREKALNTEAFF
TRBV7-3,TRBJ2-3,few,TRBD2,TGTGCCAGCAGCTTACTAGCGGGACCTAGCACAGATACGCAGTATTTT,CASSLLAGPSTDTQYF
TRBV5-1,TRBJ2-5,few,.,TGCGCCAGCAGCTTGGTTGGGGTAGAAGAGACCCAGTACTTC,CASSLVGVEETQYF
TRBV5-1,TRBJ1-5,.,TRBD1,TGCGCCAGCAGCTTGGTACAGGGGGAGCAGCCCCAGCATTTT,CASSLVQGEQPQHF
TRBV6-2/TRBV6-3,TRBJ2-7,many,TRBD2,TGTGCCAGCAGTACGATAGCGGGAGGGCTCCTCTACGAGCAGTACTTC,CASSTIAGGLLYEQYF
TRBV7-9,TRBJ2-7,many,.,TGTGCCAGCAGCTTAGGACAGCTCTACGAGCAGTACTTC,CASSLGQLYEQYF
TRBV7-9,TRBJ1-4,.,.,TGTGCCAGCAGCTTGGGACATAATGAAAAACTGTTTTTT,CASSLGHNEKLFF
TRBV10-3,TRBJ1-1,few,.,TGTGCCATCAGTGCCGTAGCGAACACTGAAGCTTTCTTT,CAISAVANTEAFF
TRBV6-5,TRBJ1-6,few,.,TGTGCCAGCAGTTACTCCTGGTCTAGTGATGGGTCACCCCTCCACTTT,CASSYSWSSDGSPLHF
TRBV5-6,TRBJ2-4,.,TRBD2,TGTGCCAGCAGCTCCCTGATGAAACTAGCGGGGGGGAACATTCAGTACTTC,CASSSLMKLAGGNIQYF
TRBV5-8,TRBJ1-4,.,.,TGTGCCAGCAGCTTGGCCCCATTCGGGGCTAATGAAAAACTGTTTTTT,CASSLAPFGANEKLFF
TRBV27,TRBJ2-3,.,TRBD1,TGTGCCAGCAGATCAGGGGGAACAGATACGCAGTATTTT,CASRSGGTDTQYF
TRBV3-1,TRBJ2-7,.,.,TGTGCCAGCAGCCACGTACGTCGAGAGAACGAGCAGTACTTC,CASSHVRRENEQYF
TRBV7-8,TRBJ2-2,few,.,TGTGCCAGCAGCATCAGGGAGACGAACACCGGGGAGCTGTTTTTT,CASSIRETNTGELFF
TRBV7-3,TRBJ1-2,.,.,TGTGCCAGCAGCTTGAGGAAAGAGCCACCGCCCTATGGCTACACCTTC,CASSLRKEPPPYGYTF
TRBV10-3,TRBJ2-7,.,TRBD1,TGTGCCATCAGCCCCCTGACAGGGTCCAATGAGCAGTACTTC,CAISPLTGSNEQYF
TRBV7-9,TRBJ1-4,.,.,TGTGCCAGCAGCTTATGGGGCGCTGAAAAACTGTTTTTT,CASSLWGAEKLFF
TRBV12-3/TRBV12-4,TRBJ2-5,.,.,TGTGCCAGCAGTTTCGTCTCTTCGGCGGTCCAAGTCCAAGAGACCCAGTACTTC,CASSFVSSAVQVQETQYF
TRBV9,TRBJ1-2,.,TRBD1,TGTGCCAGCAGCCCCCAACAGGGGACAGGCTACACCTTC,CASSPQQGTGYTF
TRBV12-3/TRBV12-4,TRBJ1-5,.,TRBD1,TGTGCCAGCAGTCCCCCGGACAGGAGTCAGCCCCAGCATTTT,CASSPPDRSQPQHF
TRBV4-3,TRBJ1-2,few,.,TGCGCCACCTCCCCCGGAGTGTTAAGTAATAGCTATGGCTACACCTTC,CATSPGVLSNSYGYTF
TRBV27,TRBJ1-6,.,TRBD1,TGTGCCAGCAGACGAGGACAGGTTGGATCACCCCTCCACTTT,CASRRGQVGSPLHF
TRBV11-2,TRBJ2-7,few,.,TGTGCCAGCAGCTTTGGGTTGCCGCCTAACTTAAACTCCTACGAGCAGTACTTC,CASSFGLPPNLNSYEQYF
TRBV12-3/TRBV12-4,TRBJ1-4,.,.,TGTGCCAGCAGCCCACCGCAGGGAGGGAATGAAAAACTGTTTTTT,CASSPPQGGNEKLFF
TRBV11-2,TRBJ2-3,few,.,TGTGCCAGCAGCGTAACAGGGAGGACAGATACGCAGTATTTT,CASSVTGRTDTQYF
TRBV29-1,TRBJ2-7,few,.,TGCAGCGTCCAGACAGGAAACTACGAGCAGTACTTC,CSVQTGNYEQYF
TRBV7-2,TRBJ2-3,.,TRBD2,TGTGCCAGCAGCTTACGCCGGAGGACTAGCGGGAGGGCCGGGAGCACAGATACGCAGTATTTT,CASSLRRRTSGRAGSTDTQYF
TRBV28,TRBJ2-7,.,.,TGTGCCAGCAGTTTAGGCAGCTTCTACGAGCAGTACTTC,CASSLGSFYEQYF
TRBV7-9,TRBJ1-2,.,.,TGTGCCAGCAGCTTAGAGCTCTATGGCTACACCTTC,CASSLELYGYTF
TRBV6-2/TRBV6-3,TRBJ2-5,.,.,TGTGCCAGCAGAGGGATTAAGCAGACCCAGTACTTC,CASRGIKQTQYF
TRBV27,TRBJ2-6,few,TRBD1,TGTGCCAGCAGTTCTGGACAGGGTCAAGGTGGGGCCAACGTCCTGACTTTC,CASSSGQGQGGANVLTF
TRBV11-2,TRBJ2-3,medium-sized,TRBD2,TGTGCCAGCAGCTGGACTAGCGGGAGGGCCACAGATACGCAGTATTTT,CASSWTSGRATDTQYF
TRBV20-1,TRBJ2-7,few,TRBD1,TGCAGTGTAGACCGGGACAGGGGTAACGAGCAGTACTTC,CSVDRDRGNEQYF
TRBV2,TRBJ2-1,few,TRBD2,TGTGCCAGGGGACTAGCGGGGCCAAATGAGCAGTTCTTC,CARGLAGPNEQFF
TRBV29-1,TRBJ2-7,many,TRBD1,TGCAGCGTTGCGGGACAGGGCTACGAGCAGTACTTC,CSVAGQGYEQYF
TRBV29-1,TRBJ2-1,.,.,TGCAGCGTTGAAGATGGGGTCGGGCGGGATGAGCAGTTCTTC,CSVEDGVGRDEQFF
TRBV4-1,TRBJ2-5,.,TRBD2,TGCGCCAGCAGCCAATCGGGAGGGCCTAGAAATCTGAATGAGCAGTACTTC,CASSQSGGPRNLNEQYF
TRBV7-2,TRBJ2-7,.,TRBD1,TGTGCCAGCAGCCAAACAGGGGTCGAGCAGTACTTC,CASSQTGVEQYF
TRBV7-3,TRBJ2-3,few,.,TGTGCCAGCAGCTTAAGTCTGACAGATACGCAGTATTTT,CASSLSLTDTQYF
TRBV12-3/TRBV12-4,TRBJ2-3,.,.,TGTGCCAGCAGTCAACGTCTATTGGGAGAAATTAGGGGTACGCAGTATTTT,CASSQRLLGEIRGTQYF
TRBV5-1,TRBJ2-7,.,.,TGCGCCAGCAGCTTGACCATGGCGTCCAGGGGCCACGAGCAGTACTTC,CASSLTMASRGHEQYF
TRBV29-1,TRBJ2-1,many,.,TGCAGCGTTGGCGAATACAATGAGCAGTTCTTC,CSVGEYNEQFF
TRBV7-8,TRBJ1-5,.,TRBD1,TGTGCCAGCAGCGAAACTACAGGGGGCGCTGACAATCAGCCCCAGCATTTT,CASSETTGGADNQPQHF